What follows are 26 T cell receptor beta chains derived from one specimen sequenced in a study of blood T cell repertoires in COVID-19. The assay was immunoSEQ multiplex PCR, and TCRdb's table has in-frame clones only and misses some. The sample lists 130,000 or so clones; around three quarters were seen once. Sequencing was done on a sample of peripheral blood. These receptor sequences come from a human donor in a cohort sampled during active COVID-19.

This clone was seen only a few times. The CDR3 bases are TGTGCCAGCAGTGAGGGGACTAGCGGCCCTAGGCTGTTTTTT. Protein sequence: CASSEGTSGPRLFF. The chain employs TRBV6-1 and TRBJ2-2, with 11 bases fitting TRBD2. The CDR3 totals 14 residues. After removal of 3 bases from V and 13 bases from J, the junction contained 7 bases not matched to a gene. Germline V CDR1 and CDR2: MNHNS, SASEGT.

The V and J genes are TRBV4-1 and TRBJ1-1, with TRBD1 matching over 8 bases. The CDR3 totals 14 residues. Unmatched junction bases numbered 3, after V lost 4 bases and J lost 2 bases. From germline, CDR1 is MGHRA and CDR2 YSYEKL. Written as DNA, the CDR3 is TGCGCCAGCAGCCGAGACAGGGGAAACACTGAAGCTTTCTTT. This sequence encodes CASSRDRGNTEAFF.

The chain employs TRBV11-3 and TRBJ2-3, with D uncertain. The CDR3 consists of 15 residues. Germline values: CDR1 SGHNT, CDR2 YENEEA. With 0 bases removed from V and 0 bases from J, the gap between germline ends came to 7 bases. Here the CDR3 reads CASSLEGRSTDTQYF. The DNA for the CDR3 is TGTGCCAGCAGCTTAGAGGGCCGTAGCACAGATACGCAGTATTTT.

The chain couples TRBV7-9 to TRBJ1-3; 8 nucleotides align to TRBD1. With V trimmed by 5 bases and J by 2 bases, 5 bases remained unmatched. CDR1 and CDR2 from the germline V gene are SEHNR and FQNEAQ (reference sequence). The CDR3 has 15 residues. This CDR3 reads CASSGTGSPGNTIYF. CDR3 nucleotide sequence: TGTGCCAGCAGCGGGACAGGCAGCCCTGGAAACACCATATATTTT.

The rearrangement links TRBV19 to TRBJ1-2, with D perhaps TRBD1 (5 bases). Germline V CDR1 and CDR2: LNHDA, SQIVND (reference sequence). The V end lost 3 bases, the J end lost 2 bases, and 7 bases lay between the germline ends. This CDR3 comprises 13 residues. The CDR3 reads CASSMGQNYGYTF. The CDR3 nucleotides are TGTGCCAGTAGTATGGGGCAGAACTATGGCTACACCTTC.

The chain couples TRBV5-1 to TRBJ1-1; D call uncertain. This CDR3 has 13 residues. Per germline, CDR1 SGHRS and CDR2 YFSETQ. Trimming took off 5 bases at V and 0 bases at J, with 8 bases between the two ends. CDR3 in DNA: TGCGCCAGCAGTTCCCAGATGAACACTGAAGCTTTCTTT. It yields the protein CASSSQMNTEAFF.

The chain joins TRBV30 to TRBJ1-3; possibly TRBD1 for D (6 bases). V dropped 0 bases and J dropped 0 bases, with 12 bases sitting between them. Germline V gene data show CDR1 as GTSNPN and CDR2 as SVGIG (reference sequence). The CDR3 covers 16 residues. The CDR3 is CAWSVSDSSSGNTIYF. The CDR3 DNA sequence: TGTGCCTGGAGTGTCTCGGACAGCAGCTCTGGAAACACCATATATTTT.

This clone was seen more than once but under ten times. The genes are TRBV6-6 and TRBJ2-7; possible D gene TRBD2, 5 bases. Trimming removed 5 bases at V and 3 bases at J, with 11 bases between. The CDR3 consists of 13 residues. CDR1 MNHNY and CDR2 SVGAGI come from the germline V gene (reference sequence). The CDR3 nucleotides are TGTGCCAGCAGTCCGGACCGGGGCTACGAGCAGTACTTC. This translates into CASSPDRGYEQYF.

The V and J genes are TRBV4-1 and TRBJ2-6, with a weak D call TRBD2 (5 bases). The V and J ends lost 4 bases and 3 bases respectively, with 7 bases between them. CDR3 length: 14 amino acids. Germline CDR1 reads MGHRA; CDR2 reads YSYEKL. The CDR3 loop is CASSRGSGANVLTF. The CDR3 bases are TGCGCCAGCAGCCGAGGGAGTGGGGCCAACGTCCTGACTTTC.

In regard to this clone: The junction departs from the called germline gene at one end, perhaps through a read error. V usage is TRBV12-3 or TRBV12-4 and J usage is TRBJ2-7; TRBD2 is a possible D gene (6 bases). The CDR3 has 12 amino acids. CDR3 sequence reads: CASSLSQVGLHF. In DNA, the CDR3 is TGTGCCAGCAGTTTAAGTCAGGTTGGACTACACTTC.

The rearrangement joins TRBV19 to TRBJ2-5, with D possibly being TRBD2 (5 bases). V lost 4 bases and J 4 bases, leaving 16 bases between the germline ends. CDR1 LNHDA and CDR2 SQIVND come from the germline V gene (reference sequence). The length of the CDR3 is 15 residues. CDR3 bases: TGTGCCAGTAGTACCTACCGCGGGTTGCTAGAGACCCAGTACTTC. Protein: CASSTYRGLLETQYF.

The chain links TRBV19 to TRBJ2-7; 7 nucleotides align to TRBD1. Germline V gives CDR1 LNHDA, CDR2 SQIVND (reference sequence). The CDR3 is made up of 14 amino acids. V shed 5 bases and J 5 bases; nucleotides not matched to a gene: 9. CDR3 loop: CASSLGQVADEQYF. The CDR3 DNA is TGTGCCAGTAGTTTAGGACAGGTGGCGGACGAGCAGTACTTC.

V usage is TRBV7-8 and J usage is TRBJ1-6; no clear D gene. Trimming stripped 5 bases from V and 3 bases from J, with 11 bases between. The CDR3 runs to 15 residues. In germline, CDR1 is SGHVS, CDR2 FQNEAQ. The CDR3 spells CASSPGGVYNSPLHF. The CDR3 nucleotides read TGTGCCAGCAGCCCGGGAGGTGTCTATAATTCACCCCTCCACTTT.

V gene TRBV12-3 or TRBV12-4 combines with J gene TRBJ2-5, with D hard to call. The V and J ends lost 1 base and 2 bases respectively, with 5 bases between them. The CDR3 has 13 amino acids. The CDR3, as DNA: TGTGCCAGCAGTTTAGGGCCGCAAGAGACCCAGTACTTC. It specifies CASSLGPQETQYF.

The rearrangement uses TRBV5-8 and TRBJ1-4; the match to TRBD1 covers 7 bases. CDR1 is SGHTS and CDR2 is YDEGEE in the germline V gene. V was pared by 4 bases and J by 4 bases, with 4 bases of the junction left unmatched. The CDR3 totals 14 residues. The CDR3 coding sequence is TGTGCCAGCAGCCGTGGACAGGTTAATGAAAAACTGTTTTTT. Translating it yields CASSRGQVNEKLFF.

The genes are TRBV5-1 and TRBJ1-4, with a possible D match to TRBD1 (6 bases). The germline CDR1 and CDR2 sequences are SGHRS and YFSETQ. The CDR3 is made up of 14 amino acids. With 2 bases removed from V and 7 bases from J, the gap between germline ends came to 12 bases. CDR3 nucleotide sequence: TGCGCCAGCAGCTTAGGGGGAGACGTTGAAAAACTGTTTTTT. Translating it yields CASSLGGDVEKLFF.

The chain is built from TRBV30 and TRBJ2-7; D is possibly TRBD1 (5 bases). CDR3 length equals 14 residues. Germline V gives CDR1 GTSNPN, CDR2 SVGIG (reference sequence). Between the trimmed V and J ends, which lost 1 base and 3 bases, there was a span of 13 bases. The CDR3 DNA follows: TGTGCCTGGAGTGAGCCAGGGTCTGGCTACGAGCAGTACTTC. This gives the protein CAWSEPGSGYEQYF.

CDR3: CASSPSRDRDEQYF. The CDR3 region has the DNA TGTGCCAGTAGCCCCTCCAGGGACAGGGACGAGCAGTACTTC. The J gene is TRBJ2-7, the V gene TRBV19, with 9 bases that match TRBD1. Germline V lookup: CDR1 LNHDA, CDR2 SQIVND (reference sequence). There are 14 residues in the CDR3. V dropped 6 bases and J dropped 5; count of bases not matched to a gene: 8.

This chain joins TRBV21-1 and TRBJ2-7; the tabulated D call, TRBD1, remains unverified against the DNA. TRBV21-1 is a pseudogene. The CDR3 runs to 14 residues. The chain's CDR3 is CASILTGNNYEQYF. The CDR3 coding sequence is TGTGCCAGCATCCTGACAGGGAATAACTACGAGCAGTACTTC.

CDR3 DNA sequence: TGTGCCAGCAGCCCAGGTCAGGAAAAACTGTTTTTT. It encodes CASSPGQEKLFF. V and J are TRBV11-2 and TRBJ1-4; unclear D gene. V shed 5 bases and J shed 8 bases, with 9 bases lying between them. CDR3 length: 12 residues. The germline V gene has CDR1 SGHAT and CDR2 FQNNGV. Together with reference TRBV11-2 and TRBJ1-4, the CDR3 gives the full variable domain: EAGVAQSPRYKIIEKRQSVAFWCNPISGHATLYWYQQILGQGPKLLIQFQNNGVVDDSQLPKDRFSAERLKGVDSTLKIQPAKLEDSAVYLCASSPGQEKLFFGSGTQLSVL.

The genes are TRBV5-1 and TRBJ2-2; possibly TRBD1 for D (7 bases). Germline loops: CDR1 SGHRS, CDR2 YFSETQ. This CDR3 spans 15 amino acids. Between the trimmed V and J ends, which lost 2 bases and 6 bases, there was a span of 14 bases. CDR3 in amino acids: CASSFPGGGSGELFF. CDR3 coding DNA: TGCGCCAGCAGCTTCCCAGGGGGAGGATCCGGGGAGCTGTTTTTT.

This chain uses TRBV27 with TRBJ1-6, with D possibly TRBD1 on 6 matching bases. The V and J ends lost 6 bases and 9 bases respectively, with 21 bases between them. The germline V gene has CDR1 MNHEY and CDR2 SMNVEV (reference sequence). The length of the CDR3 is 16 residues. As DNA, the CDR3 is TGTGCCAGCAGCCCCGCCCGGGGGGCTTCTAGTTCACCCCTCCACTTT. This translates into CASSPARGASSSPLHF.

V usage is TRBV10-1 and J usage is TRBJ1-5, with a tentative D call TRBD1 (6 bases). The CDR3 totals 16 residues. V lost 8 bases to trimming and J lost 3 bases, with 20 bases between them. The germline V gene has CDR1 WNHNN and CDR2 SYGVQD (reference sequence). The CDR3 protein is CASEQSRGRLNQPQHF. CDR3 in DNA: TGCGCCAGCGAGCAGTCCAGGGGCCGTCTCAATCAGCCCCAGCATTTT.

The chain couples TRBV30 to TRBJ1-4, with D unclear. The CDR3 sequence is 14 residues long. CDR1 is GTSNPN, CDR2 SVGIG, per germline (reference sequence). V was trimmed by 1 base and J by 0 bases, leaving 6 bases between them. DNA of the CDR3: TGTGCCTGGAGTGCAGCGGCAACTAATGAAAAACTGTTTTTT. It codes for CAWSAAATNEKLFF. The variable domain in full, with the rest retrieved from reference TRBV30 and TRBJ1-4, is SQTIHQWPATLVQPVGSPLSLECTVEGTSNPNLYWYRQAAGRGLQLLFYSVGIGQISSEVPQNLSASRPQDRQFILSSKKLLLSDSGFYLCAWSAAATNEKLFFGSGTQLSVL.

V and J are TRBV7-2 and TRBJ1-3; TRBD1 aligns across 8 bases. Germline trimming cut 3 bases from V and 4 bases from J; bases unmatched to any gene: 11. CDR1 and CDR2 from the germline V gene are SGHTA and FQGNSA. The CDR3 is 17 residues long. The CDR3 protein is CASSLTFPGQAGNTIYF. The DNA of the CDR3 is TGTGCCAGCAGCTTGACTTTTCCGGGACAGGCGGGAAACACCATATATTTT. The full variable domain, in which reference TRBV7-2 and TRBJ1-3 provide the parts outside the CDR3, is GAGVSQSPSNKVTEKGKDVELRCDPISGHTALYWYRQSLGQGLEFLIYFQGNSAPDKSGLPSDRFSAERTGGSVSTLTIQRTQQEDSAVYLCASSLTFPGQAGNTIYFGEGSWLTVV.

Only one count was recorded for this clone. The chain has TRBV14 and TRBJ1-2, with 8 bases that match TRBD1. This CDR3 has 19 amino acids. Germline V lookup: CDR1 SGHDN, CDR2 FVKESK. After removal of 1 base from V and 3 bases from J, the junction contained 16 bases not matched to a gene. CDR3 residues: CASSQGWRTGSPIDYGYTF. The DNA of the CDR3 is TGTGCCAGCAGCCAAGGTTGGAGGACAGGGTCCCCGATTGACTATGGCTACACCTTC.